A selection of T cell receptor beta chains follows, all from one sample in a study of shared clonotypes between healthy human individuals. The repertoire was sequenced with immunoSEQ multiplex PCR; TCRdb's copy has only in-frame clones and lacks some. The sample contains about 2 million clones, over 85% of which appear only once. The sequenced sample consisted of naive CD8+ T cells sorted from blood. All receptors derive from a man aged 18 to 29 in good health. Both conserved end residues are part of each CDR3. The D gene is left open where the match is weak. Expanded clones are given a class, and other clones once, few, many or no size at all.

CDR3 length	V gene	J gene	D gene	clone size	CDR3 DNA	CDR3 protein
13	TRBV6-1	TRBJ1-2	.	.	TGTGCCAGCAGTGAAGGACAGCTCTATGGCTACACCTTC	CASSEGQLYGYTF
15	TRBV7-8	TRBJ2-7	.	.	TGTGCCAGCAGCGCGAGCATAGGGGCTTCCTACGAGCAGTACTTC	CASSASIGASYEQYF
15	TRBV29-1	TRBJ2-1	TRBD2	.	TGCAGCGTTGAGGTTTGGCGGGAGGGCCCGAATGAGCAGTTCTTC	CSVEVWREGPNEQFF
14	TRBV27	TRBJ1-1	TRBD1	.	TGTGCCAGCAGTTTACAGGGGGCGCTGTCTGAAGCTTTCTTT	CASSLQGALSEAFF
15	TRBV13	TRBJ2-7	.	.	TGTGCCAGCAGCTTCGGGCAGGGGAGCTCCTACGAGCAGTACTTC	CASSFGQGSSYEQYF
15	TRBV5-5	TRBJ2-7	.	.	TGTGCCAGCAGCTTGGCTTGGCGGGTCTGGGACGAGCAGTACTTC	CASSLAWRVWDEQYF
18	TRBV7-9	TRBJ2-7	TRBD2	.	TGTGCCAGCAGCTCCACCCGTCCTATAGCGGGAGCCTCCTACGAGCAGTACTTC	CASSSTRPIAGASYEQYF
16	TRBV13	TRBJ2-2	TRBD2	.	TGTGCCAGCAGTCCCCGACTAGCGGGTGTTACCGGGGAGCTGTTTTTT	CASSPRLAGVTGELFF
14	TRBV7-3	TRBJ1-6	TRBD1	.	TGTGCCAGCAGCTTAGCAGGGGGTAATTCACCCCTCCACTTT	CASSLAGGNSPLHF
16	TRBV28	TRBJ2-1	TRBD2	.	TGTGCCAGCAGTACGCTGGGACTAGCGGTATTCCATGAGCAGTTCTTC	CASSTLGLAVFHEQFF
13	TRBV7-9	TRBJ1-2	.	once	TGTGCCAGCAGCTTCCTAGAGAACTATGGCTACACCTTC	CASSFLENYGYTF
14	TRBV27	TRBJ2-3	.	once	TGTGCCAGCAGTTTTTCGGATAGCACAGATACGCAGTATTTT	CASSFSDSTDTQYF
15	TRBV15	TRBJ2-2	.	.	TGTGCCACCAGCAGAACAACAGGGAACACCGGGGAGCTGTTTTTT	CATSRTTGNTGELFF
15	TRBV5-1	TRBJ2-7	TRBD1	.	TGCGCCAGCAGCTTGGGACAGGGGGCGCCTTACGAGCAGTACTTC	CASSLGQGAPYEQYF
14	TRBV6-6	TRBJ2-7	.	once	TGTGCCAGCAGTGGAGTTACCGTCTCCTACGAGCAGTACTTC	CASSGVTVSYEQYF
14	TRBV5-1	TRBJ2-7	.	.	TGCGCCAGCAGCTTGGGGGGAGGAACCTACGAGCAGTACTTC	CASSLGGGTYEQYF
15	TRBV4-3	TRBJ2-7	.	.	TGCGCCAGCAGCCAAGAGGGAGGAGGGTCCTACGAGCAGTACTTC	CASSQEGGGSYEQYF
15	TRBV4-1	TRBJ1-1	.	.	TGCGCCAGCAGCCAAGCCGACAGGAAGAACACTGAAGCTTTCTTT	CASSQADRKNTEAFF
14	TRBV5-4	TRBJ2-7	.	.	TGTGCCAGCAGCTTGGGGCTAGAAAGAAACGAGCAGTACTTC	CASSLGLERNEQYF
12	TRBV7-9	TRBJ1-4	.	.	TGTGCCAGCAGCCCCGACAGCCCGCAAGTGTTTTTT	CASSPDSPQVFF
13	TRBV29-1	TRBJ1-2	.	.	TGCAGCGTTGAATGGGTGGGGAACTATGGCTACACCTTC	CSVEWVGNYGYTF
15	TRBV30	TRBJ1-5	.	.	TGTGCCTGGACCCCGGGGGCGGCGAGCAATCAGCCCCAGCATTTT	CAWTPGAASNQPQHF
11	TRBV27	TRBJ1-2	.	.	TGTGCCAGCGGCCGGTCCTATGGCTACACCTTC	CASGRSYGYTF
15	TRBV27	TRBJ2-3	.	.	TGTGCCAGCAGTTTATGGGGCGGGGCGGTAGATACGCAGTATTTT	CASSLWGGAVDTQYF
14	TRBV5-1	TRBJ2-7	.	.	TGCGCCAGCAGCTTGGGGACAGTTAGTTACGAGCAGTACTTC	CASSLGTVSYEQYF
12	TRBV9	TRBJ1-2	.	.	TGTGCCAGCAGCGGGGACGGGGGTGGCTACACCTTC	CASSGDGGGYTF
17	TRBV28	TRBJ1-3	.	.	TGTGCCAGCAGTTCACACCAGACCGTGGTATTGGGTGACACCATATATTTT	CASSSHQTVVLGDTIYF
19	TRBV30	TRBJ2-7	TRBD2	.	TGTGCCTGGAGTGTGACGACGGCCGGGACTAGCGGGAGGGCCCCCGAGCAGTACTTC	CAWSVTTAGTSGRAPEQYF
14	TRBV27	TRBJ2-4	.	.	TGTGCCAGCAGTTTGGACCGCGGGGCTGACATTCAGTACTTC	CASSLDRGADIQYF
17	TRBV11-3	TRBJ2-6	TRBD1	.	TGTGCCAGCAGCCCCGGGACAGTTGTCTCTGGGGCCAACGTCCTGACTTTC	CASSPGTVVSGANVLTF
15	TRBV7-9	TRBJ2-1	.	.	TGTGCCAGCAGCAGCGTCCCCCCCTCGGACAATGAGCAGTTCTTC	CASSSVPPSDNEQFF
16	TRBV4-3	TRBJ2-7	.	.	TGCGCCAGCAGCCCAAGATATTCAGACAGTATCTACGAGCAGTACTTC	CASSPRYSDSIYEQYF
15	TRBV4-3	TRBJ2-2	TRBD1	.	TGCGCCAGCAGCCCCGACAGGGTGGAAGGCGGGGAGCTGTTTTTT	CASSPDRVEGGELFF
15	TRBV27	TRBJ2-7	.	.	TGTGCCAGCAGTCCAACAGAACCTACTTCCTACGAGCAGTACTTC	CASSPTEPTSYEQYF
18	TRBV11-3	TRBJ2-7	TRBD2	.	TGTGCCAGCTCATCATACGGGACTAGCGGGGATGGGGCCTACGAGCAGTACTTC	CASSSYGTSGDGAYEQYF
14	TRBV7-2	TRBJ2-7	TRBD2	.	TGTGCCAGCAGCGCCCTAGCGGGACTGCGCGAGCAGTACTTC	CASSALAGLREQYF
15	TRBV4-3	TRBJ1-6	.	.	TGCGCCAGCAGCCAAAGACAGCTCGATAATTCACCCCTCCACTTT	CASSQRQLDNSPLHF
16	TRBV6-5	TRBJ2-7	TRBD1	.	TGTGCCAGCAGTTACTCGACAGGGCACACTACCTACGAGCAGTACTTC	CASSYSTGHTTYEQYF
15	TRBV30	TRBJ2-3	TRBD2	.	TGTGCCTGGACTATTGGAGCGGGGGGACCAGATACGCAGTATTTT	CAWTIGAGGPDTQYF
14	TRBV27	TRBJ2-7	.	.	TGTGCCAGCAGTCCAGGGGGGACGGGTTACGAGCAGTACTTC	CASSPGGTGYEQYF
16	TRBV7-9	TRBJ2-5	.	.	TGTGCCAGCGACCGTCCTGGTTACAGCCAGAAAGAGACCCAGTACTTC	CASDRPGYSQKETQYF
15	TRBV9	TRBJ2-3	.	few	TGTGCCAGCAGCGTAGGGACGACTAGCACAGATACGCAGTATTTT	CASSVGTTSTDTQYF
18	TRBV9	TRBJ2-1	.	.	TGTGCCAGCAGCGTAGAAGGAGGGAGGATAAACTCCTACAATGAGCAGTTCTTC	CASSVEGGRINSYNEQFF
14	TRBV25-1	TRBJ1-1	TRBD1	few	TGTGCCAGCACCAGGACAGGGTTGAACACTGAAGCTTTCTTT	CASTRTGLNTEAFF
14	TRBV30	TRBJ2-1	TRBD2	many	TGTGCCTGGAACTGGGCGGGGGGTTACAATGAGCAGTTCTTC	CAWNWAGGYNEQFF
15	TRBV2	TRBJ1-4	TRBD1	.	TGTGCCAGCAGCCTTGGGACAGGGCTTAATGAAAAACTGTTTTTT	CASSLGTGLNEKLFF
16	TRBV9	TRBJ2-7	.	once	TGTGCCAGCAGCGTAGGAGGGACGGCAAGCTCCTACGAGCAGTACTTC	CASSVGGTASSYEQYF
18	TRBV5-5	TRBJ2-1	TRBD2	.	TGTGCCAGCAGCTTGGTCCGCAGATTAGCGGGGGGGCACAATGAGCAGTTCTTC	CASSLVRRLAGGHNEQFF
13	TRBV5-4	TRBJ2-7	.	.	TGTGCCAGCAGCCGTGGGGGGTCCGACGAGCAGTACTTC	CASSRGGSDEQYF
14	TRBV19	TRBJ2-7	.	.	TGTGCCAGTAGCGCCGTGGGGGCGTCTGACGAGCAGTACTTC	CASSAVGASDEQYF
12	TRBV15	TRBJ1-1	TRBD1	few	TGTGCCACCAGCATCGGGACAGGAGGAGCTTTCTTT	CATSIGTGGAFF
14	TRBV9	TRBJ2-7	TRBD1	.	TGTGCCAGCAGCCCCGGGACAGGGACCTACGAGCAGTACTTC	CASSPGTGTYEQYF
15	TRBV7-6	TRBJ2-1	TRBD2	.	TGTGCCAGCAGCTTAGAAGCGGGAGTGGGGATTGAGCAGTTCTTC	CASSLEAGVGIEQFF
18	TRBV27	TRBJ1-3	TRBD1	.	TGTGCCAGCAGTCCGGGGACAGGGGAGCTTAGCTCTGGAAACACCATATATTTT	CASSPGTGELSSGNTIYF
15	TRBV6-1	TRBJ1-5	.	.	TGTGCCAGCAGTGAAGTGGTGGCAGATAATCAGCCCCAGCATTTT	CASSEVVADNQPQHF